This T cell receptor (beta chain) was retrieved from a study of a mutant IDH1 vaccine in newly diagnosed glioma. About the study: Therapy received beforehand was radiotherapy, temozolomide, or both, with most patients given both.

This sample's time point: week 47, end of study. A single vaccine dose contained 300 ug of mutant IDH1 20-mer peptide, and topical imiquimod was used with it. Assay used: immunoSEQ multiplex PCR; TCRdb lists only in-frame clones, some missing. The table records roughly 43,000 clones, about 80% of them present only once. CDR1 is KGHSH and CDR2 is LQKENI in the germline V gene. Trimming removed 6 bases from V and 7 bases from J; junction bases left unmatched: 5. This CDR3 is built from 12 residues. Remarks on this clone: The antigen remains unidentified.

Here the sequenced sample was PBMCs, taken from a glioma patient whose treatment included an IDH1 peptide vaccine. This clonotype was obtained from a man aged 18 to 29 with glioma. Some clones in this sample may be carry-over from other donors' samples. The V call is TRBV18, the J call TRBJ1-1; 7 bases map to TRBD1. DNA for the CDR3: TGTGCCAGCTCCCTTGACAGGGTTGAAGCTTTCTTT. It yields the protein CASSLDRVEAFF. Complete variable domain (other parts from reference TRBV18 and TRBJ1-1): NAGVMQNPRHLVRRRGQEARLRCSPMKGHSHVYWYRQLPEEGLKFMVYLQKENIIDESGMPKERFSAEFPKEGPSILRIQQVVRGDSAAYFCASSLDRVEAFFGQGTRLTVV.